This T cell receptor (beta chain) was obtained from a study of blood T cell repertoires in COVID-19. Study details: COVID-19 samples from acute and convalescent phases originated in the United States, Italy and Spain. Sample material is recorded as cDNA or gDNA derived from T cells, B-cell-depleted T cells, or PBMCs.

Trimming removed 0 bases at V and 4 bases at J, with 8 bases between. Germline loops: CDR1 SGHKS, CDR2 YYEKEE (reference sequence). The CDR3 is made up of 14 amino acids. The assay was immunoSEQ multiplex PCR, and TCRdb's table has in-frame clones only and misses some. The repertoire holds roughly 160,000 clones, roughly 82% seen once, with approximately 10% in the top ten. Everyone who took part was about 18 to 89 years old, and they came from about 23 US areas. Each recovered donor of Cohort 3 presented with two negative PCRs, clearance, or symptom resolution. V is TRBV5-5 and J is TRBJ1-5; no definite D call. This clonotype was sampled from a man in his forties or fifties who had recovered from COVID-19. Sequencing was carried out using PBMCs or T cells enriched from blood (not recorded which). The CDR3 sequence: CASSLARYNQPQHF. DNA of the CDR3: TGTGCCAGCAGCTTGGCCCGTTATAATCAGCCCCAGCATTTT.